One and the same sample provided the 2 T cell receptor beta chains below, sequenced in a study of OX40 agonist ivuxolimab in advanced cancers. Profiling relied on immunoSEQ multiplex PCR, and the TCRdb table lists in-frame clones only, not all of them. The repertoire includes 70,000 or so clones, about 80% of them detected once, and 0.95% to 1.5% sits in the top ten. The starting material was CD4+ or CD8+ T cells sorted from blood, obtained in a trial of the OX40 agonist ivuxolimab. The receptor source for this set is an adult with an advanced solid tumor such as melanoma, head and neck, liver or kidney cancer.

The rearrangement uses TRBV7-8 and TRBJ2-2; possible D gene TRBD1, 6 bases. The CDR3 runs 16 residues. Trimming left V 1 base short and J 6 bases short, with 15 bases between. The germline V gene encodes CDR1 SGHVS and CDR2 FQNEAQ. The CDR3 is CASSLVPGVGSGELFF. In DNA, the CDR3 is TGTGCCAGCAGCTTAGTACCAGGGGTAGGGTCCGGGGAGCTGTTTTTT. Full variable domain (outside the CDR3, taken from reference TRBV7-8 and TRBJ2-2): GAGVSQSPRYKVAKRGQDVALRCDPISGHVSLFWYQQALGQGPEFLTYFQNEAQLDKSGLPSDRFFAERPEGSVSTLKIQRTQQEDSAVYLCASSLVPGVGSGELFFGEGSRLTVL.

V gene TRBV7-6 combines with J gene TRBJ2-7; D possibly uses TRBD1 or TRBD2 (5 bases each). Trimming took off 1 base at V and 5 bases at J, with 18 bases between the two ends. Looked up from germline, CDR1 is SGHVS and CDR2 is FNYEAQ. The CDR3 consists of 16 residues. The CDR3, as DNA: TGTGCCAGCAGCTTAGGGGGGTTCGAAATCAGGGACGAGCAGTACTTC. Residues: CASSLGGFEIRDEQYF.